Following are 20 T cell receptor beta chains from one sample sequenced in a study of blood T cell repertoires in COVID-19. Method: immunoSEQ multiplex PCR; TCRdb's copy keeps in-frame clones and lacks some. The sample gives tens of thousands of clones, approximately 91% of which show up once; approximately 3% is in the top ten. The sequenced sample was peripheral blood. These receptors all come from a man over 45 with active COVID-19.

As concerns this clone: Relative to the germline gene, one junction end is altered; a read error may explain this. V and J are TRBV5-6 and TRBJ2-7, with a possible D match to TRBD2 (7 bases). CDR3 length: 15 amino acids. The germline V gene encodes CDR1 SGHDT and CDR2 YYEEEE. CDR3 region: CASRLKGGGSYEQYF. CDR3 DNA: TGTGCCAGCCGCTTAAAGGGAGGGGGGTCCTACGAGCAGTACTTC.

The J gene is TRBJ1-2, the V gene TRBV6-1, with D possibly matching TRBD1 (5 bases). Between the trimmed V and J ends, which lost 1 base and 6 bases, there was a span of 15 bases. Germline V gene data show CDR1 as MNHNS and CDR2 as SASEGT. This CDR3 comprises 15 residues. CDR3 sequence: CASSEGGGRPDGYTF. The CDR3 nucleotides are TGTGCCAGCAGTGAAGGGGGGGGACGGCCAGATGGCTACACCTTC.

DNA for the CDR3: TGTGCCAGCAGCGTAGGAGGGGGCAAGCGGTCGGGAAACACCATATATTTT. This codes for CASSVGGGKRSGNTIYF. This chain connects TRBV9 to TRBJ1-3; 7 nucleotides line up with TRBD1. CDR1 and CDR2 (germline): SGDLS, YYNGEE. Unmatched junction bases numbered 10, after V lost 0 bases and J lost 4 bases. The CDR3 contains 17 residues.

V gene TRBV7-2 combines with J gene TRBJ1-2; D remains unclear. The CDR3 runs to 14 residues. Germline V gene lookup returns CDR1 SGHTA and CDR2 FQGNSA. Between the trimmed V and J ends, which lost 1 base and 9 bases, there was a span of 15 bases. In nucleotides, the CDR3 is TGTGCCAGCAGCTTAGGACCGGGTGGGAGACGCTACACCTTC. Encoded protein: CASSLGPGGRRYTF.

The genes are TRBV5-1 and TRBJ2-3, with a tentative D call TRBD2 (5 bases). The CDR3 covers 13 residues. CDR1 and CDR2 (germline): SGHRS, YFSETQ. Between the trimmed V and J ends, which lost 4 bases and 3 bases, there was a span of 9 bases. CDR3 sequence: CASSRLKTDTQYF. For the CDR3, the DNA is TGCGCCAGCAGCCGACTAAAGACAGATACGCAGTATTTT.

In nucleotides, the CDR3 is TGTGCCAGCAGCCCAGGCGGGAATCAGCCCCAGCATTTT. This gives the protein CASSPGGNQPQHF. The V gene is TRBV7-9, the J gene TRBJ1-5; D ambiguous. This CDR3 spans 13 amino acids. V shed 5 bases and J shed 4 bases, with 9 bases lying between them. From germline, CDR1 is SEHNR and CDR2 FQNEAQ (reference sequence). The full variable domain, in which reference TRBV7-9 and TRBJ1-5 provide the parts outside the CDR3, is DTGVSQNPRHKITKRGQNVTFRCDPISEHNRLYWYRQTLGQGPEFLTYFQNEAQLEKSRLLSDRFSAERPKGSFSTLEIQRTEQGDSAMYLCASSPGGNQPQHFGDGTRLSIL.

This chain uses TRBV18 with TRBJ2-1; TRBD1 aligns across 9 bases. The CDR3 is 17 residues long. Germline V CDR1 and CDR2: KGHSH, LQKENI. With 1 base clipped from V and 6 bases from J, the junction kept 10 bases outside the gene matches. CDR3 bases: TGTGCCAGCTCACCACTATTTGGGACAGGGAGGCTCAATGAGCAGTTCTTC. It specifies CASSPLFGTGRLNEQFF.

This chain connects TRBV27 to TRBJ2-7, with 10 bases aligning to TRBD1. Germline CDR1 and CDR2: MNHEY and SMNVEV (reference sequence). Trimming cost V 9 bases and J 0 bases; bases outside gene matches: 14. The CDR3 is 17 residues long. The CDR3 sequence: CASWGKSGQGTSYEQYV. As DNA, the CDR3 is TGTGCCAGTTGGGGAAAATCGGGACAGGGGACCTCCTACGAGCAGTACGTC.

The V and J genes are TRBV10-3 and TRBJ1-5; 9 bases align to TRBD1. The CDR3 runs to 14 residues. In germline, CDR1 is ENHRY, CDR2 SYGVKD. Trimming removed 4 bases from V and 4 bases from J; junction bases left unmatched: 2. CDR3 in amino acids: CAISVGTGNQPQHF. The DNA of the CDR3 is TGTGCCATCAGTGTCGGGACAGGGAATCAGCCCCAGCATTTT.

This chain joins TRBV30 and TRBJ2-6; 7 nucleotides line up with TRBD2. There are 14 residues in the CDR3. V was pared by 1 base and J by 8 bases, with 5 bases of the junction left unmatched. Germline CDR1 and CDR2: GTSNPN and SVGIG (reference sequence). CDR3 in amino acids: CAWSAGGGTNVLTF. CDR3 nucleotide sequence: TGTGCCTGGAGTGCGGGGGGAGGTACCAACGTCCTGACTTTC.

This chain connects TRBV4-3 to TRBJ1-2; D remains unclear. CDR3 size: 12 residues. CDR1 is LGHNA, CDR2 YSLEER, per germline. Trimming pared 1 base from V and 8 bases from J, leaving 8 bases between. The CDR3 protein is CASSQGRAGYTF. Written as DNA, the CDR3 is TGCGCCAGCAGCCAAGGGCGGGCCGGCTACACCTTC.

The chain recombines TRBV4-1 with TRBJ2-2; D remains unclear. This CDR3 is built from 14 residues. V lost 6 bases to trimming and J lost 0 bases, with 8 bases between them. Germline V gives CDR1 MGHRA, CDR2 YSYEKL. CDR3 in amino acids: CASRDITNTGELFF. CDR3 bases: TGCGCCAGCAGAGACATCACGAACACCGGGGAGCTGTTTTTT.

This clone was detected only once. This sequence joins TRBV9 and TRBJ1-2, with a weak D call TRBD1 (6 bases). Germline V lookup: CDR1 SGDLS, CDR2 YYNGEE. V gave up 0 bases and J gave up 4 bases, with 10 bases separating them. The CDR3 is 14 residues long. CDR3 DNA: TGTGCCAGCAGCGTAGGGGGGCAGGCCTATGGCTACACCTTC. This gives the protein CASSVGGQAYGYTF.

The chain combines TRBV5-5 with TRBJ2-2; TRBD2 matches 9 bases. The CDR3 runs to 16 residues. Germline lookup yields CDR1 SGHKS and CDR2 YYEKEE (reference sequence). V was pared by 2 bases and J by 2 bases, with 4 bases of the junction left unmatched. CDR3 nucleotides: TGTGCCAGCAGCTTATTAGCGGGAGTCAACACCGGGGAGCTGTTTTTT. Translated: CASSLLAGVNTGELFF.

This sequence joins TRBV6-2 or TRBV6-3 and TRBJ1-1; no reliable D call. V lost 4 bases to trimming and J lost 6 bases, with 21 bases between them. The germline CDR1 and CDR2 sequences are MNHEY and SVGEGT. The CDR3 contains 16 residues. Here the CDR3 reads CASSSPEGSRWAEAFF. The CDR3 nucleotides read TGTGCCAGCAGTTCCCCGGAAGGGAGTAGGTGGGCTGAAGCTTTCTTT.

V usage is TRBV15 and J usage is TRBJ1-5, with 7 bases matching TRBD1. The CDR3 is 13 amino acids. Germline values: CDR1 LNHNV, CDR2 YYDKDF (reference sequence). V lost 8 bases and J lost 4; bases outside the gene matches: 5. The CDR3 loop reads CATQDRVNQPQHF. CDR3 in DNA: TGTGCCACCCAAGACAGGGTTAATCAGCCCCAGCATTTT.

This chain connects TRBV14 to TRBJ1-3; D not resolved. V lost 4 bases and J 5 bases, leaving 15 bases between the germline ends. The CDR3 covers 15 residues. Per the germline V gene, CDR1 is SGHDN and CDR2 is FVKESK. The CDR3 spells CASSPFGRSRNTIYF. CDR3 coding DNA: TGTGCCAGCAGCCCATTTGGGCGAAGCCGAAACACCATATATTTT.

V gene TRBV19 combines with J gene TRBJ1-6; D is perhaps TRBD1 (5 bases). The germline V gene encodes CDR1 LNHDA and CDR2 SQIVND (reference sequence). The CDR3 totals 13 residues. Trimming pared 8 bases from V and 12 bases from J, leaving 17 bases between. The chain's CDR3 is CASRGPPGEPLHF. The CDR3 nucleotides are TGTGCCAGTCGGGGACCGCCGGGGGAACCCCTCCACTTT.

The chain couples TRBV29-1 to TRBJ1-1; D call uncertain. Germline V gene lookup returns CDR1 SQVTM and CDR2 ANQGSEA. V lost 4 bases and J 5 bases, leaving 11 bases between the germline ends. This CDR3 region has 12 residues. For the CDR3, the DNA is TGCAGCGTTGTACTGACGAGGACTGAAGCTTTCTTT. It yields the protein CSVVLTRTEAFF.

V usage is TRBV6-5 and J usage is TRBJ2-1; tentatively, D is TRBD1 (5 bases). The length of the CDR3 is 15 residues. Germline V gene lookup returns CDR1 MNHEY and CDR2 SVGAGI. Trimming cost V 7 bases and J 6 bases, with 19 bases left between them. The CDR3 loop is CASIDGQQVGNEQFF. Written as DNA, the CDR3 is TGTGCCAGCATCGACGGCCAACAGGTGGGCAATGAGCAGTTCTTC.